Sequencing of this T cell receptor beta chain was carried out in a study of T cells in Graves' hyperthyroidism and ophthalmopathy. Overall study: Specimen type is peripheral blood, collected at initial diagnosis prior to any treatment.

Template material for amplifying TCR beta CDR3 regions consisted of RNA transcripts. The HTBI primer set was used in a first-round RT-PCR of the TCR CDR3. MiXCR, applied by TCRdb to the multiplex PCR reads, yields one record per CDR3 protein. The sample includes around 300,000 distinct CDR3 sequences, approximately 16% of them seen just once. Clinical symptoms, serum thyroxine, TRAb, thyroid ultrasound and orbital computed tomography established diagnosis. This clonotype was seen repeatedly, ten times or more. What it binds is not known. Study conclusions and caveats: Peripheral blood also featured most of the thyroid clonotypes expanded above 0.001. With a median lead of approximately 6 months before onset, the model predicted ophthalmopathy.

The V and J ends lost 7 bases and 5 bases respectively, with 19 bases between them. The CDR3 length is 15 residues. Per the germline V gene, CDR1 is SGHTA and CDR2 is FQGTGA. The sequenced sample was blood. The V gene is TRBV7-3, the J gene TRBJ2-3; possible D gene TRBD1, 5 bases. This clonotype was sampled from a woman in her 50s with Graves' hyperthyroidism that later progressed to Graves' ophthalmopathy. This CDR3 is CASTKQGLVGDTQYF. Here the CDR3 DNA reads TGTGCCAGCACCAAGCAGGGCCTTGTGGGAGATACGCAGTATTTT. Looking up the rest from reference TRBV7-3 and TRBJ2-3 gives the full variable domain: GAGVSQTPSNKVTEKGKYVELRCDPISGHTALYWYRQSLGQGPEFLIYFQGTGAADDSGLPNDRFFAVRPEGSVSTLKIQRTERGDSAVYLCASTKQGLVGDTQYFGPGTRLTVL.